The 18 T cell receptor beta chains in this list originate from one sample, sequenced in a study of T-cell memory formation after mild COVID-19 (dated by TCRdb to the early 2020s). Receptor amplification or capture employed 5' RACE. The sample was run on an Illumina NovaSeq 6000. TCRdb reprocessed the public reads (quality trimming at Q25 with fastp, clone calling with MiXCR) and kept in-frame beta chains. When rows share a CDR3 protein, they turn into one entry using the most common DNA and genes. The sample profile shows around 200,000 distinct CDR3 sequences; 27% of them were found once. The leading ten clones occupy roughly an eighth of the sample. Input material: PBMCs or a T cell subset sorted from them (not recorded which). These TCRs come from an adult woman who had mild COVID-19 (a few samples of this study predate the infection). The sample titles of this study are shuffled in the database, so cell type and time point are left out; the donor was told from shared clones.

This clonotype was observed a few times. V is TRBV18 and J is TRBJ1-6; weak D call: TRBD1 (5 bases). Germline V gives CDR1 KGHSH, CDR2 LQKENI. The CDR3 sequence is 13 residues long. The germline V and J ends were trimmed by 5 bases and 6 bases, with 8 bases remaining between them. CDR3 nucleotide sequence: TGTGCCAGCTCAGCGACAGTTAATTCACCCCTCCACTTT. Protein sequence: CASSATVNSPLHF.

By sample fraction, this clonotype is hyperexpanded. This chain links TRBV12-3 or TRBV12-4 with TRBJ1-2; TRBD1 might be the D (6 bases). The CDR3 totals 15 residues. V was shortened by 6 bases and J by 4 bases, with 18 bases between the two germline ends. CDR3 sequence: CASSSDRKPSYGYTF. CDR3 sequence (DNA): TGTGCCAGCAGCTCCGACAGGAAACCCTCCTATGGCTACACCTTC.

The table lists this clonotype with many counts. The V call is TRBV20-1, the J call TRBJ2-2, with 7 positions matching TRBD2. The CDR3 contains 15 residues. Germline V gene sequence: CDR1 DFQATT, CDR2 SNEGSKA (reference sequence). The V and J ends lost 3 bases and 3 bases, in that order; junction bases with no gene match: 7. Here the CDR3 reads CSASAGAPDTGELFF. The CDR3 nucleotides read TGCAGTGCTAGTGCGGGAGCCCCTGACACCGGGGAGCTGTTTTTT.

The chain carries TRBV24-1 and TRBJ2-1; possibly TRBD2 for D (5 bases). The CDR3 sequence is 15 residues long. Germline V gene lookup returns CDR1 KGHDR and CDR2 SFDVKD. Trimming took 0 bases from V and 3 from J, leaving 8 bases between them. DNA for the CDR3: TGTGCCACCAGTGATTTGAGTGGGAGCTACAATGAGCAGTTCTTC. As protein: CATSDLSGSYNEQFF.

This clonotype was detected a few times. J is TRBJ2-7 and V is TRBV6-2 or TRBV6-3; 9 bases agree with TRBD1. The germline V gene has CDR1 MNHEY and CDR2 SVGEGT. J was trimmed by 3 bases and V by 6 bases; bases with no gene match: 9. CDR3 length: 15 residues. CDR3 protein: CASSPPGQGYYEQYF. The CDR3 DNA follows: TGTGCCAGCAGCCCCCCGGGACAGGGATACTACGAGCAGTACTTC.

The rearrangement uses TRBV24-1 and TRBJ2-6, with D perhaps TRBD1 or TRBD2 (5 bases each). V shed 9 bases and J shed 2 bases, with 7 bases lying between them. Looked up from germline, CDR1 is KGHDR and CDR2 is SFDVKD. The CDR3 totals 13 residues. CDR3 nucleotide sequence: TGTGCCACCGGGGGTGCTGGGGCCAACGTCCTGACTTTC. Translation: CATGGAGANVLTF.

The J gene is TRBJ1-5, the V gene TRBV7-3; D uncertain. This CDR3 comprises 14 residues. In germline, CDR1 is SGHTA, CDR2 FQGTGA. Trimming cost V 9 bases and J 2 bases, with 14 bases left between them. CDR3: CARGIREGNQPQHF. For the CDR3, the DNA is TGTGCCAGGGGGATTCGTGAGGGCAATCAGCCCCAGCATTTT. Using reference TRBV7-3 and TRBJ1-5 for the parts outside the CDR3, the full variable domain is GAGVSQTPSNKVTEKGKYVELRCDPISGHTALYWYRQSLGQGPEFLIYFQGTGAADDSGLPNDRFFAVRPEGSVSTLKIQRTERGDSAVYLCARGIREGNQPQHFGDGTRLSIL.

The chain uses TRBV13 and TRBJ2-1, with 10 bases identical to TRBD2. This CDR3 region has 14 residues. CDR1 and CDR2 (germline): PRHDT, FYEKMQ (reference sequence). J was trimmed by 7 bases and V by 5 bases; bases with no gene match: 5. The CDR3 sequence: CASSQGLARNEQFF. The CDR3 bases are TGTGCCAGCAGCCAGGGACTAGCGAGGAATGAGCAGTTCTTC.

This rearrangement joins TRBV12-3 or TRBV12-4 to TRBJ1-1; TRBD1 agrees at 7 bases. CDR3 length: 14 amino acids. The ends lost 4 bases at V and 7 bases at J; junction bases unmatched: 9. Written as DNA, the CDR3 is TGTGCCAGCAGTTGGGATCTCAGGGACAGTGAAGCTTTCTTT. This encodes CASSWDLRDSEAFF.

This clonotype occurred a few times. This chain joins TRBV11-2 and TRBJ2-1, with 8 bases aligning to TRBD2. The CDR3 loop spans 17 amino acids. V lost 4 bases and J lost 4; bases outside the gene matches: 12. Germline CDR1 SGHAT, CDR2 FQNNGV. The chain's CDR3 is CASSSRMSGGPYNEQFF. The CDR3 bases are TGTGCCAGCAGCTCGAGAATGTCGGGGGGGCCGTACAATGAGCAGTTCTTC. The whole variable domain, remainder taken from reference TRBV11-2 and TRBJ2-1, is EAGVAQSPRYKIIEKRQSVAFWCNPISGHATLYWYQQILGQGPKLLIQFQNNGVVDDSQLPKDRFSAERLKGVDSTLKIQPAKLEDSAVYLCASSSRMSGGPYNEQFFGPGTRLTVL.

The genes are TRBV5-1 and TRBJ2-1; 8 positions match TRBD2. Germline V gives CDR1 SGHRS, CDR2 YFSETQ. The junction had 5 bases not matched to a gene; V was cut back by 4 bases and J by 2 bases. This CDR3 is built from 15 residues. The DNA for the CDR3 is TGCGCCAGCAGCCTCACGGGGGGGGCCTACAATGAGCAGTTCTTC. Encoded protein: CASSLTGGAYNEQFF.

The chain uses TRBV15 and TRBJ1-2; TRBD1 is a possible D gene (5 bases). The CDR3 runs 15 residues. Germline V gene sequence: CDR1 LNHNV, CDR2 YYDKDF (reference sequence). V lost 4 bases and J 7 bases, leaving 19 bases between the germline ends. As DNA, the CDR3 is TGTGCCACCAGCAAAAGTGGGGGAGGAACTGCTGGCTACACCTTC. Translation gives CATSKSGGGTAGYTF.

This clonotype was detected only once. The V call is TRBV19, the J call TRBJ1-2, with 11 positions matching TRBD1. The CDR3 runs to 15 residues. Trimming removed 5 bases from V and 0 bases from J; junction bases left unmatched: 2. The germline CDR1 and CDR2 sequences are LNHDA and SQIVND (reference sequence). The CDR3 DNA reads TGTGCCAGTAGTCCGGGACAGGGGGCTAACTATGGCTACACCTTC. This encodes CASSPGQGANYGYTF. Full variable domain (outside the CDR3, taken from reference TRBV19 and TRBJ1-2): DGGITQSPKYLFRKEGQNVTLSCEQNLNHDAMYWYRQDPGQGLRLIYYSQIVNDFQKGDIAEGYSVSREKKESFPLTVTSAQKNPTAFYLCASSPGQGANYGYTFGSGTRLTVV.

The CDR3 spells CASSSTSGRALDTQYF. The CDR3 DNA follows: TGTGCCAGCAGCTCCACTAGCGGGAGGGCCTTAGATACGCAGTATTTT. The chain links TRBV7-3 to TRBJ2-3, with TRBD2 matching 13 bases. CDR1 is SGHTA, CDR2 FQGTGA, per germline. V was pared by 4 bases and J by 5 bases, with 6 bases of the junction left unmatched. The CDR3 extends over 16 amino acids.

This clonotype was counted between two and nine times. This chain connects TRBV5-1 to TRBJ2-3; 15 bases align to TRBD2. J was trimmed by 4 bases and V by 4 bases; bases with no gene match: 1. CDR1 is SGHRS and CDR2 is YFSETQ in the germline V gene. This CDR3 has 15 amino acids. This CDR3 is CASSRTSGRADTQYF. The CDR3 DNA sequence: TGCGCCAGCAGCCGGACTAGCGGGAGGGCAGATACGCAGTATTTT.

The chain combines TRBV20-1 with TRBJ1-1; D gene unclear. Germline CDR1 is DFQATT and CDR2 is SNEGSKA (reference sequence). The CDR3 spans 15 residues. V gave up 1 base and J gave up 1 base, with 13 bases separating them. The CDR3 DNA sequence: TGCAGTGCTAGAGGCCCCAGGACTGAGAACACTGAAGCTTTCTTT. Encoded protein: CSARGPRTENTEAFF.

V and J are TRBV7-2 and TRBJ2-1; 8 bases map to TRBD2. Germline V lookup: CDR1 SGHTA, CDR2 FQGNSA. J gave up 6 bases and V 1 base, and 11 bases lay outside the gene matches. The CDR3 has 17 residues. CDR3 nucleotides: TGTGCCAGCAGCTTAGGCTCGTGGCCTAGCGGGTTCAATGAGCAGTTCTTC. Protein: CASSLGSWPSGFNEQFF. Full variable domain (remainder filled in from reference TRBV7-2 and TRBJ2-1): GAGVSQSPSNKVTEKGKDVELRCDPISGHTALYWYRQSLGQGLEFLIYFQGNSAPDKSGLPSDRFSAERTGGSVSTLTIQRTQQEDSAVYLCASSLGSWPSGFNEQFFGPGTRLTVL.

There are a few counts of this clonotype. The V gene is TRBV7-9, the J gene TRBJ2-3, with D possibly being TRBD1 or TRBD2 (6 bases each). The germline V gene encodes CDR1 SEHNR and CDR2 FQNEAQ (reference sequence). The CDR3 is 15 residues long. Trimming left V 5 bases short and J 5 bases short, with 17 bases between. In DNA, the CDR3 is TGTGCCAGCAGCCCGGGGGCAGGTACCATAGATACGCAGTATTTT. Amino acid sequence: CASSPGAGTIDTQYF.